What follows are 23 T cell receptor beta chains derived from one specimen sequenced in a study of type 1 regulatory T cells. Their antigen targets remain unknown. From the reads, TCRdb called clonotypes with MiXCR, one entry per CDR3 protein. The data hold tens of thousands of distinct CDR3 sequences, with less than 15% observed a single time. Sequenced input: cultured non-Tr1 T cells, either the whole culture or a sorted T cell fraction (not recorded which). The source is a human donor in good health.

There are many counts of this clonotype. The J gene is TRBJ2-3, the V gene TRBV12-3 or TRBV12-4; a weak D match, TRBD1 (5 bases). V lost 1 base and J lost 0, with 11 bases in between. The CDR3 length is 16 residues. CDR3 DNA sequence: TGTGCCAGCAGTTTAGGGACAATTTTTAGCACAGATACGCAGTATTTT. It yields the protein CASSLGTIFSTDTQYF.

Many counts were recorded for this clonotype. The V gene is TRBV5-1, the J gene TRBJ2-7; D is undetermined. V was shortened by 5 bases and J by 0 bases, with 9 bases between the two germline ends. Germline-derived CDR1 and CDR2 are SGHRS and YFSETQ. This CDR3 has 13 residues. The CDR3 DNA follows: TGCGCCAGCAGAAGGCAGGACTCCTACGAGCAGTACTTC. It yields the protein CASRRQDSYEQYF.

Ten or more counts support this clonotype. The chain combines TRBV20-1 with TRBJ2-5; 14 bases agree with TRBD2. The CDR3 consists of 15 residues. V shed 2 bases and J 5 bases; nucleotides not matched to a gene: 4. Per the germline V gene, CDR1 is DFQATT and CDR2 is SNEGSKA (reference sequence). The CDR3 reads CSARRTSGRSETQYF. The CDR3 DNA reads as TGCAGTGCTAGAAGGACTAGCGGGAGGAGTGAGACCCAGTACTTC.

This chain links TRBV5-1 with TRBJ2-1, with D tentatively TRBD1 (6 bases). V was pared by 1 base and J by 5 bases, with 13 bases between. CDR1 SGHRS and CDR2 YFSETQ come from the germline V gene. The CDR3 is made up of 15 amino acids. The CDR3 DNA sequence: TGCGCCAGCAGCTTGACAGGGAAAGCCAACAATGAGCAGTTCTTC. This encodes CASSLTGKANNEQFF. Full variable domain (missing parts from reference TRBV5-1 and TRBJ2-1): KAGVTQTPRYLIKTRGQQVTLSCSPISGHRSVSWYQQTPGQGLQFLFEYFSETQRNKGNFPGRFSGRQFSNSRSEMNVSTLELGDSALYLCASSLTGKANNEQFFGPGTRLTVL.

About this clonotype: The CDR3 end shows no conserved phenylalanine or tryptophan, and so a read error is likely. The V call is TRBV7-9, the J call TRBJ2-7; maybe TRBD1 (6 bases). Looked up from germline, CDR1 is SEHNR and CDR2 is FQNEAQ (reference sequence). V lost 2 bases to trimming and J lost 5 bases, with 16 bases between them. The CDR3 contains 15 residues. CDR3 in amino acids: CASSLRQGWENEQYL. The CDR3, as DNA: TGTGCCAGCAGCTTAAGGCAGGGGTGGGAGAACGAGCAGTACTTA.

This clonotype was seen many times. The CDR3 loop is CASSQGDTGELFF. The DNA of the CDR3 is TGTGCCAGCAGCCAGGGGGACACCGGGGAGCTGTTTTTT. The chain joins TRBV7-9 to TRBJ2-2; 7 bases map to TRBD1. Germline CDR1 and CDR2: SEHNR and FQNEAQ (reference sequence). The CDR3 is 13 residues long. V shed 5 bases, J shed 3 bases, and the junction held 0 bases outside the gene matches.

Ten or more counts support this clonotype. V usage is TRBV20-1 and J usage is TRBJ2-7, with 7 bases that match TRBD2. The CDR3 consists of 13 residues. The germline CDR1 and CDR2 sequences are DFQATT and SNEGSKA (reference sequence). The junction had 9 bases not matched to a gene; V was cut back by 8 bases and J by 2 bases. CDR3 sequence: CSPKKREAYEQYF. The CDR3, as DNA: TGCAGTCCTAAAAAGCGGGAAGCCTACGAGCAGTACTTC.

The CDR3 protein is CASAERFTDTQYF. CDR3 in DNA: TGTGCCAGCGCGGAGCGGTTCACAGATACGCAGTATTTT. This chain joins TRBV6-2 or TRBV6-3 and TRBJ2-3; maybe TRBD2 (5 bases). Germline V gives CDR1 MNHEY, CDR2 SVGEGT. The germline V and J ends were trimmed by 8 bases and 2 bases, with 11 bases remaining between them. The CDR3 sequence is 13 residues long.

The J gene is TRBJ2-1, the V gene TRBV5-1, with 7 bases lining up with TRBD2. Germline CDR1 SGHRS, CDR2 YFSETQ. Trimming at V came to 0 bases and at J to 5 bases, leaving 2 bases not matched to a gene. The CDR3 is 14 amino acids. The CDR3: CASSLVLADNEQFF. Here the CDR3 DNA reads TGCGCCAGCAGCTTGGTCCTAGCGGACAATGAGCAGTTCTTC.

As concerns this clonotype: This may be a read error, as it is one base from a much larger clone. The chain joins TRBV5-1 to TRBJ2-5; D uncertain. The germline gives CDR1 SGHRS, CDR2 YFSETQ. CDR3 length: 15 residues. This chain's CDR3 is CASSSLTGIGETQHF. CDR3 nucleotide sequence: TGCGCCAGCAGCTCCCTTACGGGTATCGGAGAGACCCAGCACTTC.

Written as DNA, the CDR3 is TGCAGTACTCGCTCCGAAAGCCATGGCTACACCTTC. It specifies CSTRSESHGYTF. The chain recombines TRBV20-1 with TRBJ1-2; D is unclear. Trimming removed 8 bases at V and 6 bases at J, with 16 bases between. The CDR3 runs 12 residues. Germline V gives CDR1 DFQATT, CDR2 SNEGSKA (reference sequence).

The chain has TRBV10-2 and TRBJ2-1; D perhaps matches TRBD2 (6 bases). Germline V gene data show CDR1 as WSHSY and CDR2 as SAAADI. Trimming cost V 9 bases and J 6 bases, with 15 bases left between them. This CDR3 comprises 13 residues. This chain's CDR3 is CARSEGTANEQFF. In nucleotides, the CDR3 is TGCGCCAGATCAGAAGGGACTGCCAATGAGCAGTTCTTC.

This sequence joins TRBV5-1 and TRBJ2-1, with 7 nucleotides matching TRBD2. Looked up from germline, CDR1 is SGHRS and CDR2 is YFSETQ. J lost 5 bases, V lost 5 bases, and 7 bases had no gene match. This CDR3 has 14 amino acids. In DNA form, the CDR3 reads TGCGCCAGCAGTCAGACTAGCTCAAACAATGAGCAGTTCTTC. Encoded protein: CASSQTSSNNEQFF.

This clonotype was seen a few times. The chain is built from TRBV5-8 and TRBJ2-3; TRBD1 matches at 12 bases. With V trimmed by 0 bases and J by 4 bases, 9 bases remained unmatched. The CDR3 consists of 18 residues. The germline gives CDR1 SGHTS, CDR2 YDEGEE. The CDR3 protein is CASSLAWGQGARADTQYF. The CDR3 coding sequence is TGTGCCAGCAGCTTGGCCTGGGGACAGGGGGCTCGCGCAGATACGCAGTATTTT.

This clonotype was seen at least ten times. The chain recombines TRBV6-5 with TRBJ2-7, with D uncertain. CDR3 length equals 14 residues. V lost 0 bases and J 1 base, leaving 7 bases between the germline ends. CDR1 MNHEY and CDR2 SVGAGI come from the germline V gene. The CDR3 loop is CASSYSLGSYEQYF. CDR3 nucleotide sequence: TGTGCCAGCAGTTACTCTCTGGGTTCCTACGAGCAGTACTTC.

Only a few counts were recorded for this clonotype. The rearrangement links TRBV18 to TRBJ2-1; 10 bases match TRBD2. There are 17 residues in the CDR3. Germline V lookup: CDR1 KGHSH, CDR2 LQKENI. The V segment lost 2 bases and the J segment 6 bases; nucleotides outside the gene matches: 10. This CDR3 is CASSPVIGWTSGNEQFF. DNA of the CDR3: TGTGCCAGCTCACCAGTTATCGGCTGGACTAGCGGCAATGAGCAGTTCTTC.

The sample holds a few counts of this clonotype. The V call is TRBV24-1, the J call TRBJ2-1; 14 nucleotides match TRBD2. With 3 bases clipped from V and 8 bases from J, the junction kept 14 bases outside the gene matches. The CDR3 has 19 amino acids. The V gene's germline CDR1 is KGHDR and CDR2 SFDVKD. The CDR3 region is CATSDPALGLAGGLDEQFF. In nucleotides, the CDR3 is TGTGCCACCAGTGATCCCGCTTTAGGACTAGCGGGAGGTCTGGATGAGCAGTTCTTC.

This clonotype was seen ten or more times. The genes are TRBV3-1 and TRBJ1-6; D might be TRBD1 (6 bases). The V gene lost 4 bases and the J gene lost 5 bases, with 6 bases spanning the gap. CDR1 LGHDT and CDR2 YNNKEL come from the germline V gene (reference sequence). This CDR3 is 13 amino acids long. The CDR3 spells CASSRTDNSPLHF. CDR3 DNA sequence: TGTGCCAGCAGCCGGACAGATAATTCACCCCTCCACTTT.

The chain couples TRBV7-2 to TRBJ2-7; 7 nucleotides agree with TRBD2. CDR1 and CDR2 (germline): SGHTA, FQGNSA. The junction had 6 bases not matched to a gene; V was cut back by 3 bases and J by 4 bases. This CDR3 contains 14 residues. The CDR3 region has the DNA TGTGCCAGCAGCTTTCGGGGAGGGCGGTACGAGCAGTACTTC. Its translation is CASSFRGGRYEQYF.

This clonotype was observed many times. This chain joins TRBV28 and TRBJ2-3; no reliable D call. The CDR3 contains 12 residues. In germline, CDR1 is MDHEN, CDR2 SYDVKM. V was clipped by 3 bases and J by 1 base, with 2 bases between them. The CDR3 nucleotides read TGTGCCAGCAGTTTGGGCACAGATACGCAGTATTTT. Its translation is CASSLGTDTQYF.

This clonotype was observed many times. CDR3 amino acids: CSAGFNEQFF. The CDR3 nucleotides read TGCAGTGCAGGATTCAATGAGCAGTTCTTC. V is TRBV20-1 and J is TRBJ2-1; D gene ambiguous. Germline values: CDR1 DFQATT, CDR2 SNEGSKA (reference sequence). CDR3 length: 10 amino acids. Trimming left V 6 bases short and J 6 bases short, with 6 bases between.

This clonotype was seen at least ten times. The chain uses TRBV28 and TRBJ1-5, with 9 positions matching TRBD1. From germline, CDR1 is MDHEN and CDR2 SYDVKM. The CDR3 is made up of 16 amino acids. Trimming took 8 bases from V and 6 from J; bases not matched to a gene: 14. The chain's CDR3 is CASCPPGTGYSQPQHF. CDR3 nucleotides: TGTGCCAGCTGCCCACCCGGGACAGGGTATTCTCAGCCCCAGCATTTT.

This clonotype was observed at least ten times. The chain uses TRBV7-9 and TRBJ2-7; D possibly corresponds to TRBD1 (5 bases). Germline lookup yields CDR1 SEHNR and CDR2 FQNEAQ (reference sequence). V lost 1 base and J 3 bases, leaving 10 bases between the germline ends. The CDR3 covers 14 residues. CDR3 residues: CASSLGQNLYEQYF. In nucleotides, the CDR3 is TGTGCCAGCAGCTTAGGACAGAACCTCTACGAGCAGTACTTC. Full variable domain (rest looked up from reference TRBV7-9 and TRBJ2-7): DTGVSQNPRHKITKRGQNVTFRCDPISEHNRLYWYRQTLGQGPEFLTYFQNEAQLEKSRLLSDRFSAERPKGSFSTLEIQRTEQGDSAMYLCASSLGQNLYEQYFGPGTRLTVT.